The 27 T cell receptor beta chains below come from one sample, sequenced in a study. TCRdb recomputed calls from the RT-PCR reads with MiXCR, one row per CDR3 protein. The data hold thousands of distinct CDR3 sequences, with approximately 90% observed a single time. The specimen was memory CD4+ T cells from blood. These TCRs come from a female donor in good health, serving as a healthy control.

Concerning this clonotype itself: A library made for alpha chains picked up this beta chain off target, so its size means little. This chain connects TRBV4-1 to TRBJ1-1; TRBD1 agrees at 9 bases. In germline, CDR1 is MGHRA, CDR2 YSYEKL. The CDR3 extends over 18 amino acids. The ends lost 8 bases at V and 0 bases at J; junction bases unmatched: 16. CDR3 loop: CASLPGQGGYFMNTEAFF. The CDR3 DNA sequence: TGCGCCAGCTTGCCGGGACAGGGAGGCTACTTCATGAACACTGAAGCTTTCTTT.

Note on this clonotype: This beta chain lies outside the target of a library built for alpha chains; its clone size means little. V and J are TRBV29-1 and TRBJ2-1; D perhaps matches TRBD2 (5 bases). The CDR3 length is 11 residues. V was pared by 3 bases and J by 10 bases, with 10 bases between. The V gene's germline CDR1 is SQVTM and CDR2 ANQGSEA. CDR3 nucleotide sequence: TGCAGCGTTGATGGCCCGGGGGAGCAGTTCTTC. Protein sequence: CSVDGPGEQFF.

Concerning this clonotype: Because this beta chain is a stray read in a library intended to capture alpha chains, its abundance should not be given much weight. The rearrangement links TRBV6-5 to TRBJ1-3, with a possible D match to TRBD1 (5 bases). V lost 2 bases and J lost 1, with 15 bases in between. Germline V lookup: CDR1 MNHEY, CDR2 SVGAGI. CDR3 size: 17 residues. This CDR3 is CASSYGAPGGSGNTIYF. CDR3 sequence (DNA): TGTGCCAGCAGTTACGGGGCGCCAGGTGGATCTGGAAACACCATATATTTT.

Concerning this clonotype itself: A library prepared for alpha chains yielded this beta chain as an off-target read; its size is of little meaning. This chain uses TRBV5-1 with TRBJ2-7; TRBD2 matches at 10 bases. CDR3 length: 15 residues. Germline CDR1 and CDR2: SGHRS and YFSETQ. V was clipped by 3 bases and J by 2 bases; unmatched bases: 5. The CDR3: CASSSLAGGPYEQYF. DNA of the CDR3: TGCGCCAGCAGCTCCTTAGCGGGAGGCCCCTACGAGCAGTACTTC.

With respect to this clonotype: Being off target in a library aimed at alpha chains, this beta chain has a size of little meaning. V gene TRBV10-3 combines with J gene TRBJ2-5; no reliable D call. The CDR3 has 15 amino acids. V lost 0 bases to trimming and J lost 5 bases, with 13 bases between them. CDR1 and CDR2 (germline): ENHRY, SYGVKD. The CDR3 loop is CAISESGPPGETQYF. The CDR3 DNA reads TGTGCCATCAGTGAGTCCGGACCTCCTGGGGAGACCCAGTACTTC.

On this clonotype itself: This beta chain is an off-target read within a library intended for alpha chains, so its frequency means little. This chain joins TRBV7-1 and TRBJ2-1, with TRBD2 identical over 13 bases. TRBV7-1 counts as an open reading frame of uncertain function. This CDR3 region has 20 residues. V lost 3 bases and J lost 5; bases outside the gene matches: 16. For the CDR3, the DNA is TGTGCCAGCAGCTCCCCACCACTAGCGGGAGGGCCCTACCCCAACAATGAGCAGTTCTTC. Its protein is CASSSPPLAGGPYPNNEQFF.

Turning to this clonotype: This beta chain is an off-target read within a library intended for alpha chains, so its frequency means little. V is TRBV5-1 and J is TRBJ2-2; no definite D call. Trimming shortened V by 0 bases and J by 1 base, and 7 bases separated the two germline ends. The CDR3 has 15 amino acids. Per germline, CDR1 SGHRS and CDR2 YFSETQ. CDR3: CASSLETVNTGELFF. In nucleotides, the CDR3 is TGCGCCAGCAGCTTGGAGACTGTGAACACCGGGGAGCTGTTTTTT.

In the case of this clonotype: This beta chain lies outside the target of a library built for alpha chains; its clone size means little. CDR3 protein: CSAGTQYEQYF. The CDR3, as DNA: TGCAGCGCCGGGACACAATACGAGCAGTACTTC. The J gene is TRBJ2-7, the V gene TRBV29-1; perhaps TRBD1 as D (6 bases). This CDR3 has 11 amino acids. Trimming left V 7 bases short and J 4 bases short, with 11 bases between. Looked up from germline, CDR1 is SQVTM and CDR2 is ANQGSEA.

This clonotype was counted once. This beta chain lies outside the target of a library built for alpha chains; its clone size means little. The V call is TRBV7-9, the J call TRBJ1-2; tentatively, D is TRBD1 (5 bases). Trimming left V 8 bases short and J 6 bases short, with 19 bases between. The CDR3 has 14 residues. CDR1 and CDR2 (germline): SEHNR, FQNEAQ (reference sequence). The CDR3 sequence is CASDRGQGTNGYTF. In DNA, the CDR3 is TGTGCCAGCGACCGGGGCCAGGGTACTAATGGCTACACCTTC.

A word on this clonotype: This beta chain is an off-target read within a library intended for alpha chains, so its frequency means little. The chain employs TRBV6-1 and TRBJ1-5; D gene uncertain. This CDR3 region has 13 residues. Looked up from germline, CDR1 is MNHNS and CDR2 is SASEGT. The germline V and J ends were trimmed by 2 bases and 2 bases, with 4 bases remaining between them. This CDR3 is CASSEQGNQPQHF. In nucleotides, the CDR3 is TGTGCCAGCAGTGAACAGGGCAATCAGCCCCAGCATTTT.

Comment on this clonotype: This beta chain came through as a stray read in a library set up for alpha chains, and its size says little. The chain recombines TRBV27 with TRBJ2-7, with no clear D. The CDR3 is 13 residues long. V was trimmed by 5 bases and J by 0 bases, leaving 8 bases between them. Germline V CDR1 and CDR2: MNHEY, SMNVEV (reference sequence). This CDR3 reads CASSVGFSYEQYF. The CDR3 DNA is TGTGCCAGCAGTGTTGGTTTCTCCTACGAGCAGTACTTC.

Details on this clonotype: In a library made to pick up alpha chains, this beta chain is a stray read with a size that means little. This rearrangement joins TRBV6-1 to TRBJ1-6; 10 positions match TRBD1. In germline, CDR1 is MNHNS, CDR2 SASEGT. The CDR3 has 12 residues. V lost 9 bases and J lost 10; bases outside the gene matches: 3. CDR3 DNA sequence: TGTGCCAGTGGGACAGGGGACTCACCCCTCCACTTT. Its protein product is CASGTGDSPLHF.

Regarding this clonotype: Within a library made for alpha chains, this beta chain is off target, and its count is uninformative. The CDR3, as DNA: TGTGCCAGCAGTCAAGAGCGGGAGCGGACCTACGAGCAGTACTTC. This translates into CASSQERERTYEQYF. This chain links TRBV12-3 or TRBV12-4 with TRBJ2-7; 8 bases map to TRBD2. The CDR3 is made up of 15 amino acids. V lost 5 bases to trimming and J lost 2 bases; unmatched junction nucleotides: 8.

As for this clonotype: Being off target in a library aimed at alpha chains, this beta chain has a size of little meaning. The chain joins TRBV20-1 to TRBJ2-3; TRBD2 agrees at 11 bases. Germline CDR1 and CDR2: DFQATT and SNEGSKA (reference sequence). The CDR3 covers 17 residues. The junction had 12 bases not matched to a gene; V was cut back by 6 bases and J by 1 base. As DNA, the CDR3 is TGCAGTGCCCCGTCACTAGCGGGAGAAGGTGGCACAGATACGCAGTATTTT. Translating gives CSAPSLAGEGGTDTQYF.

Note on this clonotype: Since it is a stray read in a library aimed at alpha chains, this beta chain has a size that is not meaningful. The V call is TRBV29-1, the J call TRBJ2-3; unclear D gene. CDR1 is SQVTM and CDR2 is ANQGSEA in the germline V gene. V shed 0 bases and J shed 3 bases, with 10 bases lying between them. The CDR3 sequence is 14 residues long. The chain's CDR3 is CSVEDPSQTDTQYF. CDR3 DNA sequence: TGCAGCGTTGAAGATCCGAGCCAGACAGATACGCAGTATTTT.

A word on this clonotype: The size of this beta chain means little, since it is a stray read in a library made for alpha chains. The CDR3 here is CASSSGQEIYGYTF. The CDR3 region has the DNA TGTGCCAGCAGTTCGGGACAGGAGATCTATGGCTACACCTTC. The J gene is TRBJ1-2, the V gene TRBV27, with 8 bases aligning to TRBD1. This CDR3 spans 14 amino acids. J was trimmed by 4 bases and V by 4 bases; bases with no gene match: 5. Looked up from germline, CDR1 is MNHEY and CDR2 is SMNVEV (reference sequence).

A word on this clonotype: Little can be read into the size of this beta chain, an off-target read in a library designed for alpha chains. CDR3 nucleotides: TGCGCCAGCAGCCCGGGGACAGGGGAAATGTTCCATCAGCCCCAGCATTTT. This translates into CASSPGTGEMFHQPQHF. The rearrangement links TRBV5-1 to TRBJ1-5; the match to TRBD1 covers 10 bases. This CDR3 contains 17 residues. With 4 bases clipped from V and 5 bases from J, the junction kept 12 bases outside the gene matches. Looked up from germline, CDR1 is SGHRS and CDR2 is YFSETQ. The complete variable domain, with remaining parts taken from reference TRBV5-1 and TRBJ1-5, reads KAGVTQTPRYLIKTRGQQVTLSCSPISGHRSVSWYQQTPGQGLQFLFEYFSETQRNKGNFPGRFSGRQFSNSRSEMNVSTLELGDSALYLCASSPGTGEMFHQPQHFGDGTRLSIL.

A note on this clonotype: Found in a library prepared for alpha chains, this beta chain is an off-target read, and its abundance has little meaning. The rearrangement joins TRBV28 to TRBJ1-5; 8 bases align to TRBD1. V was clipped by 6 bases and J by 5 bases; unmatched bases: 6. The CDR3 length is 14 residues. CDR1 is MDHEN and CDR2 is SYDVKM in the germline V gene. CDR3 protein: CASRKDRGHQPQHF. CDR3 bases: TGTGCCAGCAGGAAAGACAGGGGTCATCAGCCCCAGCATTTT. The full variable domain, rest sourced from reference TRBV28 and TRBJ1-5, is DVKVTQSSRYLVKRTGEKVFLECVQDMDHENMFWYRQDPGLGLRLIYFSYDVKMKEKGDIPEGYSVSREKKERFSLILESASTNQTSMYLCASRKDRGHQPQHFGDGTRLSIL.

Concerning this clonotype: This beta chain came through as a stray read in a library set up for alpha chains, and its size says little. This sequence joins TRBV6-5 and TRBJ2-5, with 9 nucleotides matching TRBD2. CDR1 and CDR2 from the germline V gene are MNHEY and SVGAGI. The CDR3 is made up of 15 amino acids. V gave up 2 bases and J gave up 8 bases; unmatched junction bases: 9. The CDR3 spells CASSYPSGGLETQYF. The CDR3, as DNA: TGTGCCAGCAGTTACCCCAGCGGGGGGTTGGAAACCCAGTACTTC.

This clonotype was observed a single time. This beta chain turned up in a library designed for alpha chains; as an off-target read, its abundance says little. V is TRBV5-1 and J is TRBJ2-4; TRBD1 or TRBD2 may be the D gene (5 bases each). This CDR3 has 14 amino acids. The germline CDR1 and CDR2 sequences are SGHRS and YFSETQ. V lost 0 bases to trimming and J lost 8 bases, with 12 bases between them. The CDR3 loop reads CASSLDGTTDIQYF. CDR3 sequence (DNA): TGCGCCAGCAGCTTGGACGGGACCACGGACATTCAGTACTTC.

For this clonotype: This beta chain turned up in a library designed for alpha chains; as an off-target read, its abundance says little. The chain couples TRBV7-2 to TRBJ1-3, with 7 nucleotides matching TRBD1. CDR1 SGHTA and CDR2 FQGNSA come from the germline V gene. CDR3 length: 13 residues. V shed 5 bases, J shed 4 bases, and the junction held 2 bases outside the gene matches. CDR3 amino acids: CASSPGQGNTIYF. DNA for the CDR3: TGTGCCAGCAGCCCGGGACAGGGAAACACCATATATTTT.

About this clonotype itself: The library was designed around alpha chains, so this beta chain is a stray read whose abundance carries little weight. The rearrangement joins TRBV20-1 to TRBJ1-1; 8 bases fit TRBD1. The CDR3 sequence is 12 residues long. Germline assignment: CDR1 DFQATT and CDR2 SNEGSKA (reference sequence). J gave up 5 bases and V 3 bases, and 2 bases lay outside the gene matches. CDR3 in amino acids: CSASRGRTEAFF. The CDR3 nucleotides are TGCAGTGCTAGCAGGGGGCGAACTGAAGCTTTCTTT.

Notes on this clonotype: Because this beta chain is a stray read in a library intended to capture alpha chains, its abundance should not be given much weight. The CDR3 DNA reads TGTGCCAGCAGCTCCTCCGCAGGATGGATGGAGACCCAGTACTTC. It encodes CASSSSAGWMETQYF. This chain joins TRBV7-2 and TRBJ2-5, with D unclear. The germline V and J ends were trimmed by 4 bases and 5 bases, with 17 bases remaining between them. This CDR3 spans 15 amino acids. Germline assignment: CDR1 SGHTA and CDR2 FQGNSA.

About this clonotype itself: This beta chain slipped into a library made for alpha chains as a stray read, so its size is not meaningful. The chain is built from TRBV6-2 or TRBV6-3 and TRBJ1-5, with D uncertain. The germline gives CDR1 MNHEY, CDR2 SVGEGT. The V gene lost 4 bases and the J gene lost 2 bases, with 18 bases spanning the gap. This CDR3 comprises 17 residues. CDR3 sequence (DNA): TGTGCCAGCAGTTTCCTAATCGGATCAGCGGGCAATCAGCCCCAGCATTTT. Protein sequence: CASSFLIGSAGNQPQHF.

As concerns this clonotype: Within a library made for alpha chains, this beta chain is off target, and its count is uninformative. V gene TRBV10-3 combines with J gene TRBJ2-3; TRBD2 might be the D (5 bases). The CDR3 covers 14 residues. Deletions cut 4 bases from V and 0 bases from J, with 8 bases between. Germline V gene lookup returns CDR1 ENHRY and CDR2 SYGVKD. This chain's CDR3 is CAISASGSTDTQYF. CDR3 DNA sequence: TGTGCCATCAGTGCATCGGGAAGCACAGATACGCAGTATTTT.

With regard to this clonotype: This beta chain lies outside the target of a library built for alpha chains; its clone size means little. This rearrangement joins TRBV12-3 or TRBV12-4 to TRBJ2-7; D is perhaps TRBD1 (6 bases). The CDR3 runs to 13 residues. V dropped 4 bases and J dropped 1 base, with 8 bases sitting between them. This chain's CDR3 is CASSYRASYEQYF. As DNA, the CDR3 is TGTGCCAGCAGTTACAGGGCGTCCTACGAGCAGTACTTC.

As for this clonotype: The library was built for alpha chains, so this beta chain is an off-target read and its size means little. This chain uses TRBV5-1 with TRBJ1-2; 11 bases align to TRBD1. V shed 3 bases and J 5 bases; nucleotides not matched to a gene: 18. The CDR3 covers 19 residues. Germline assignment: CDR1 SGHRS and CDR2 YFSETQ. The CDR3 DNA is TGCGCCAGCAGCTCAGGGACAGGGGGGACTCACGCCGTCGTATATGGCTACACCTTC. Translated, it gives CASSSGTGGTHAVVYGYTF.